This TCR beta chain was captured in a study of blood T cells in healthy people across ages. Of note for this clonotype: What it recognizes is unknown.

CDR3 length equals 19 residues. From germline, CDR1 is KGHDR and CDR2 SFDVKD. Trimming cost V 4 bases and J 3 bases; bases outside gene matches: 19. The study, taken as a whole, reports: A strong correlation between TCR beta diversity and naive T cell percentage was seen.

The use of a sample-barcoded 5' primer and a J-beta primer mix characterized a second PCR of about 7 to 12 cycles. All cDNA molecules were each tagged by a template-switch adaptor with 12 random nucleotides. TCRdb fed the 5' RACE reads into MiXCR, producing one record per CDR3 protein. The sample has 1.5 million to 2 million distinct CDR3 sequences, 25% to 30% seen once. The rearrangement joins TRBV24-1 to TRBJ1-1, with 7 bases identical to TRBD1. This sequence was found in a woman in her 30s in good health. Source material: blood. CDR3 loop: CATSDPSPTGFLIYTEAFF. The CDR3 DNA is TGTGCCACCAGTGACCCCTCTCCGACAGGGTTTTTGATATACACTGAAGCTTTCTTT.